This T cell receptor (beta chain) was captured by sequencing in a study of blood T cell repertoires in COVID-19. Study in general: Researchers got acute and convalescent COVID-19 samples from the United States, Italy and Spain. Sources were T cells, B-cell-depleted T cells, or PBMCs; the material itself was cDNA or gDNA.

The CDR3 covers 16 residues. V was shortened by 0 bases and J by 4 bases, with 13 bases between the two germline ends. The germline V gene encodes CDR1 SGHNT and CDR2 YYREEE (reference sequence). Authors' methods: Reference gene primer amplification in the assay estimated nucleated cell counts. This table comes from immunoSEQ multiplex PCR, and its TCRdb copy is limited to in-frame clones, with some not included. V, J and clone size are those of that table, while D and trimming were read from the DNA. In the table there are approximately 180,000 clones, roughly 89% of which are singletons. The sequencing input was peripheral blood. The sequence derives from a woman in her seventies with COVID-19, enrolled during active disease. This chain connects TRBV5-4 to TRBJ2-2, with D unresolved. CDR3 DNA: TGTGCCAGCAGCTTGGTTGTGGGCGCCGGCACCGGGGAGCTGTTTTTT. Its protein is CASSLVVGAGTGELFF. The full variable domain, completed using reference TRBV5-4 and TRBJ2-2, is ETGVTQSPTHLIKTRGQQVTLRCSSQSGHNTVSWYQQALGQGPQFIFQYYREEENGRGNFPPRFSGLQFPNYSSELNVNALELDDSALYLCASSLVVGAGTGELFFGEGSRLTVL.